This TCR beta chain was recorded in a study of metastatic and nonmetastatic thyroid tumors. Study overall: From malignant and benign thyroid patients, repertoires in blood and in tumor or nodule tissue were compared. Whole-study findings and limits: Malignant tumors reportedly showed significantly higher TCR beta diversity than benign nodules in both blood and tumor.

Trimming stripped 8 bases from V and 0 bases from J, with 19 bases between. CDR3 length: 17 amino acids. This clone has ten or more counts. Antigen unknown. Per the authors' pipeline: To classify distant metastasis in papillary thyroid cancer, a model was built from CDR3 differences across clinicopathological groups. TCRdb re-called the PCR reads with MiXCR. None of the V and J calls come from the authors' own analysis; TCRdb made them. The table includes approximately 69,000 clones, approximately 14% detected once. The entire patient cohort was treatment-naive prior to thyroid surgery. The clonotype comes from a male donor with papillary thyroid cancer or a benign thyroid nodule (not recorded which). Some clones in this sample may be carry-over from other donors' samples. The chain couples TRBV12-3 or TRBV12-4 to TRBJ2-2; D unresolved. Sequencing was done on a sample of blood. For the CDR3, the DNA is TGTGCCAGCCATGAAATCACGCTGGCCGCGAACACCGGGGAGCTGTTTTTT. Translated, it gives CASHEITLAANTGELFF.